Below, one TCR beta chain is given with its context. No cognate antigen has been identified for it. Base-call qualities are not available, and no considerably larger clone is one nucleotide away. To sequence the TCRbeta CDR3 region, genomic DNA was isolated from the sorted cells. The immunoSEQ Assay was used to sequence the TCRbeta CDR3 regions. TCRdb re-hosts the immuneACCESS table, in-frame sequences only. Its copies lack some clones; in the studies checked, an unresolved V gene accounts for under half of them, and the cause for the rest is not known. The sample table shows 72,000 or so clones, and about 88% are seen once. The ten largest clones take up about 10% of the sample. The sample is drawn from a study of OX40 agonist ivuxolimab in advanced cancers. In terms of the full investigation: Ivuxolimab, which targeted the costimulatory receptor OX40 (CD134), was an agonistic, fully human IgG2 monoclonal antibody. Intravenous ivuxolimab was administered to patients every 2 weeks at six dose levels: 0.01, 0.1, 0.3, 1.5, 3 and 10 mg/kg. Among the approximately 50 dose-escalation patients, about 20 had hepatocellular carcinoma, approximately 15 melanoma, 9 renal cell carcinoma and 9 head and neck cancer. In the dose-escalation cohort, approximately 80% of patients were male, and the mean age was approximately 60 years with a range of about 23 to 79. Prior anti-PD-1, anti-PD-L1 or anti-CTLA-4 therapy was permitted, and about 40% of dose-escalation patients had received checkpoint inhibitors. Partial responses were achieved by three dose-escalation patients, of whom one had hepatocellular carcinoma and two had cutaneous melanoma. The purpose of peripheral TCRbeta sequencing was to test whether ivuxolimab changed TCR sequence diversity and led to clonal T-cell expansion. The monotherapy dose-escalation portion (N ≈ 52 patients) of the phase I ivuxolimab trial is reported in the paper.

What the work shows at the level of the full study, not this receptor alone: At doses of 0.1 to 3.0 mg/kg, clonal expansion of both CD4+ and CD8+ T cells in blood was seen between baseline and week 6. The antigen specificity of the clonally expanded peripheral T cells was not determined. On average, CD8+ T cells showed more expanded clones than CD4+ T cells after ivuxolimab. Partial responders in the 0.1-3.0 mg/kg groups had among the lowest normalized peripheral clonal expansion, especially among CD8+ T cells. Low levels of normalized T-cell clonal expansion were also seen in some patients who did not respond.

CDR3 length: 12 amino acids, cysteine to phenylalanine. Of the read, only the CDR3 DNA is kept; its 36 bases are in frame from base 1. CDR1 and CDR2, looked up from the germline V gene, are MNHNS and SASEGT. Clipping removes 8 bases from V and 6 bases from J, with 7 as the unmatched junction base count. The trial excluded patients who had a history of autoimmune disease or who were on systemic immunosuppression. Peripheral blood for TCR sequencing was drawn from every dose cohort at baseline, at cycle 4 day 1 and at cycle 7 day 1. Samples were obtained from an open-label, multicenter, first-in-human phase I dose-escalation trial of ivuxolimab. Adults with locally advanced or metastatic head and neck squamous cell, hepatocellular, melanoma or renal cell carcinoma were enrolled in the trial. Before TCR sequencing, CD4+ T cells and CD8+ T cells from peripheral blood were sorted into separate populations.

The chain is made from TRBV6-1 and TRBJ2-7; 7 central nucleotides agree with TRBD2. The receptor comes from an adult with an advanced solid tumor such as melanoma, head and neck, liver or kidney cancer. The material sequenced was CD4+ or CD8+ T cells sorted from blood, taken in a trial of the OX40 agonist ivuxolimab. The CDR3 loop reads CASAGGLREQYF. DNA sequence: TGTGCCAGCGCTGGGGGACTACGCGAGCAGTACTTC.